The 7 T cell receptor beta chains below all came from one sample that was sequenced in a study of blood T cell repertoires in COVID-19. Repertoires were generated with immunoSEQ multiplex PCR, while TCRdb's copy carries only in-frame clones and drops some. Found here are hundreds of thousands of clones, roughly 84% of them singletons; the top ten hold about 1%. The source material was peripheral blood. Source of these receptors: a middle-aged man with acute or convalescent COVID-19.

CDR3 bases: TGTGCCAGCAGCTTCAGACGCCGGACAGTCCCGACCGGGGAGCTGTTTTTT. Protein product: CASSFRRRTVPTGELFF. This sequence joins TRBV3-1 (or the pseudogene TRBV3-2) and TRBJ2-2, with TRBD1 as a possible D gene (6 bases). Germline CDR1 reads LGHDT; CDR2 reads YNNKEL (reference sequence). CDR3 length: 17 residues. Trimming shortened V by 5 bases and J by 5 bases, and 21 bases separated the two germline ends.

The chain carries TRBV29-1 and TRBJ1-1; TRBD1 aligns across 11 bases. This CDR3 is 13 amino acids long. Trimming cost V 3 bases and J 6 bases; bases outside gene matches: 3. Germline V gives CDR1 SQVTM, CDR2 ANQGSEA. The CDR3 region is CSVERTGGPEAFF. Written as DNA, the CDR3 is TGCAGCGTTGAGAGGACAGGGGGCCCTGAAGCTTTCTTT.

The V and J genes are TRBV24-1 and TRBJ1-2, with D possibly matching TRBD1 (6 bases). Germline values: CDR1 KGHDR, CDR2 SFDVKD. The CDR3 has 15 amino acids. The V and J ends lost 3 bases and 7 bases respectively, with 17 bases between them. DNA of the CDR3: TGTGCCACCAGTGATGACCCCAGGGGACGAAGTGGCTACACCTTC. Protein: CATSDDPRGRSGYTF.

As regards this clone: The sample has other DNA sequences that encode this CDR3 too. The chain uses TRBV30 and TRBJ1-1; no firm D call. Trimming cost V 1 base and J 0 bases, with 6 bases left between them. The CDR3 is made up of 13 amino acids. The germline CDR1 and CDR2 sequences are GTSNPN and SVGIG (reference sequence). This CDR3 reads CAWSGQLNTEAFF. CDR3 sequence (DNA): TGTGCCTGGAGTGGGCAGTTGAACACTGAAGCTTTCTTT.

The gene calls are TRBV30 and TRBJ2-2; D remains unclear. Germline V gives CDR1 GTSNPN, CDR2 SVGIG (reference sequence). Deletions cut 0 bases from V and 1 base from J, with 12 bases between. The CDR3 runs 16 residues. The CDR3 loop is CAWSVLLQENTGELFF. CDR3 sequence (DNA): TGTGCCTGGAGTGTACTACTACAAGAGAACACCGGGGAGCTGTTTTTT.

The rearrangement joins TRBV11-1 to TRBJ2-5; TRBD1 aligns across 8 bases. The length of the CDR3 is 15 residues. CDR1 is SGHAT and CDR2 is FQDESV in the germline V gene (reference sequence). Trimming cost V 4 bases and J 5 bases; bases outside gene matches: 9. CDR3 residues: CASSSTGDRTETQYF. CDR3 coding DNA: TGTGCCAGCAGCTCGACAGGGGATCGGACGGAGACCCAGTACTTC.

The chain is built from TRBV5-6 and TRBJ2-7; 8 positions agree with TRBD1. Germline V gene data show CDR1 as SGHDT and CDR2 as YYEEEE. Unmatched junction bases numbered 7, after V lost 3 bases and J lost 2 bases. The CDR3 totals 15 residues. The CDR3 region is CASSSGGQVTYEQYF. In DNA form, the CDR3 reads TGTGCCAGCAGCTCCGGGGGACAGGTAACCTACGAGCAGTACTTC. Full variable domain (rest looked up from reference TRBV5-6 and TRBJ2-7): DAGVTQSPTHLIKTRGQQVTLRCSPKSGHDTVSWYQQALGQGPQFIFQYYEEEERQRGNFPDRFSGHQFPNYSSELNVNALLLGDSALYLCASSSGGQVTYEQYFGPGTRLTVT.